The rows below give T cell receptor beta chains drawn from one sample of a study of blood T cells in healthy people across ages. Each CDR3 protein is one row after TCRdb ran MiXCR on the 5' RACE reads. This table holds 600,000 to 1,000,000 distinct CDR3 sequences, just under 25% found once. These sequences were also reported in another study, on T cells of mothers and their children.

The sample comprised blood. The receptors come from a boy between 10 and 17 years old in good health. Each CDR3 is given with its conserved first and last residue. D genes are given only for firm matches. A row's size may be missing; if present it is once, few, many or a size class.

j_call,d_call,clone_size,v_call,cdr3_nt,cdr3_aa
TRBJ2-5,.,few,TRBV12-3/TRBV12-4,TGTGCCAGCAGCCCCCCCGACAGGAGAGGAGAGACCCAGTACTTC,CASSPPDRRGETQYF
TRBJ2-7,.,.,TRBV20-1,TGCAGTGCCCGCCCCAGGTACAACAACGAGCAGTACTTC,CSARPRYNNEQYF
TRBJ2-3,.,few,TRBV7-3,TGTGCCAGCAGCGAAGGCCTCCTAGCTGTAGGCACAGATACGCAGTATTTT,CASSEGLLAVGTDTQYF
TRBJ2-1,.,few,TRBV21-1,TGTGCCAGCAGCACCCGACGGACAGCTGCTACTAAGACACGGGGCGACGGGAGTGTGCAGTTCTTC,CASSTRRTAATKTRGDGSVQFF
TRBJ2-5,TRBD2,.,TRBV18,TGTGCCAGCTCACCGGGACTAGCGGGGTCGGACCAGTACTTC,CASSPGLAGSDQYF
TRBJ2-1,TRBD2,few,TRBV10-3,TGTGCCATCAGCCTCCCGGGACTAGCGGCCAAGAGCTCCTACAATGAGCAGTTCTTC,CAISLPGLAAKSSYNEQFF
TRBJ1-2,.,few,TRBV4-3,TGCGCCAGCAGCCAAGATGGGTGGGACAAGTCAACCTCCTATGGCTACACCTTC,CASSQDGWDKSTSYGYTF
TRBJ2-5,TRBD2,few,TRBV28,TGTGCCAGCAGTTTTGGCGGCGGGGGACAAGAGACCCAGTACTTC,CASSFGGGGQETQYF
TRBJ2-2,TRBD1,.,TRBV6-2/TRBV6-3,TGTGCCAGCAGTCAGACAGGGATTGGGCTGTTTTTT,CASSQTGIGLFF
TRBJ2-4,TRBD2,.,TRBV5-1,TGCGCCAGCAGCTTGACTAGCGGGACAAAAAACATTCAGTACTTC,CASSLTSGTKNIQYF
TRBJ2-3,TRBD2,.,TRBV11-1,TGTGCCAGCAGCTTGGGGACTAGCGAGCGCACAGATACGCAGTATTTT,CASSLGTSERTDTQYF
TRBJ1-1,.,few,TRBV28,TGTGCCAGCAGTTCACGACAGATTGAAGCTTTCTTT,CASSSRQIEAFF
TRBJ2-4,.,.,TRBV20-1,TGCAGTGCTAGAGCCCCATCCCAAGGGAACATTCAGTACTTC,CSARAPSQGNIQYF
TRBJ2-1,.,few,TRBV27,TGTGCCAGCAGTATCAAAGCGGGCGATGAGCAGTTCTTC,CASSIKAGDEQFF
TRBJ2-5,.,.,TRBV28,TGTGCCAGCAGTTTTAGAGGGTCCGGAGAGACCCAGTACTTC,CASSFRGSGETQYF
TRBJ2-7,.,.,TRBV19,TGTGCCAGTAGTACACAACAGGGCTACGAGCAGTACTTC,CASSTQQGYEQYF
TRBJ2-1,.,.,TRBV11-3,TGTGCCAGCAGCTTAGATTTAGGTTTCGGCTCCTACAATGAGCAGTTCTTC,CASSLDLGFGSYNEQFF
TRBJ2-1,.,few,TRBV13,TGTGCCAGCAGCGCAACCCGGGACTACAATGAGCAGTTCTTC,CASSATRDYNEQFF
TRBJ1-6,.,few,TRBV14,TGTGCCAGCAGCCAAGTCCCCGAGTCAGCCCTCCACTTT,CASSQVPESALHF
TRBJ2-1,.,.,TRBV5-1,TGCGCCAGCAGCTTGGACTCCTCCTACAATCAGCAGTTCTTC,CASSLDSSYNQQFF
TRBJ2-5,.,.,TRBV28,TGTGCCAGCAGTCAATCCCGTCCGGGACACGGGCCCGAGACCCAGTACTTC,CASSQSRPGHGPETQYF
TRBJ2-3,.,.,TRBV5-6,TGTGCCAGCTTCTCTGGGGATACGCAGTATTTT,CASFSGDTQYF
TRBJ1-1,.,.,TRBV14,TGTGCCAGCAGCTATGACCGAGTGAGTGAAGCTTTCTTT,CASSYDRVSEAFF
TRBJ2-7,TRBD1,.,TRBV6-5,TGTGCCAGCAGAAAGGGACAGCCCTCCTACGAGCAGTACTTC,CASRKGQPSYEQYF
TRBJ2-3,.,.,TRBV29-1,TGCAGCGTCGTTGAGACACGGTCCACAGATACGCAGTATTTT,CSVVETRSTDTQYF
TRBJ2-7,.,.,TRBV7-9,TGTGCCAGCACCGAGGTGAGCAGGGAGACCTACGAGCAGTACTTC,CASTEVSRETYEQYF
TRBJ2-1,.,.,TRBV28,TGTGCCAGCAGCTTAATAGGGGGGAGAACTTCCGGTGAGCAGTTCTTC,CASSLIGGRTSGEQFF
TRBJ2-2,.,.,TRBV7-8,TGTGCCAGCAGCTTAGCAGCCGGGGAGCTGTTTTTT,CASSLAAGELFF
TRBJ2-5,TRBD2,.,TRBV9,TGTGCCAGCAGCGTAGGACTAGCAGAGACCCAGTACTTC,CASSVGLAETQYF
TRBJ2-5,.,many,TRBV9,TGTGCCAGCAGCGTAGGGATAAGGGACGGCCAAGAGACCCAGTACTTC,CASSVGIRDGQETQYF
TRBJ2-5,TRBD1,.,TRBV7-8,TGTGCCAGCAGCTTATCGTACTCGGGACAGTCCCGGGGAGAGACCCAGTACTTC,CASSLSYSGQSRGETQYF
TRBJ2-5,TRBD1,many,TRBV12-3/TRBV12-4,TGTGCCAGCAGCTCGACAGGGTTCGGAGAGACCCAGTACTTC,CASSSTGFGETQYF
TRBJ2-1,TRBD1,.,TRBV28,TGTGCCAGCAGTGGCTACAGGGGCAATGAGCAGTTCTTC,CASSGYRGNEQFF
TRBJ2-1,.,.,TRBV4-3,TGCGCCAGCAGCCAAGATCAGGCAGGGAACGGTAATGAGCAGTTCTTC,CASSQDQAGNGNEQFF
TRBJ2-5,TRBD2,few,TRBV7-9,TGTGCCAGCAACCCCCGGACTAGCCAAGAGACCCAGTACTTC,CASNPRTSQETQYF
TRBJ2-1,.,.,TRBV7-2,TGTGCCAGCAGCTTAGTAAAGGGGGGAGAGCAGTTCTTC,CASSLVKGGEQFF